Sequencing of this T cell receptor beta chain was carried out in a study of type 1 regulatory T cells. The CDR3 has 14 amino acids. Looked up from germline, CDR1 is DFQATT and CDR2 is SNEGSKA (reference sequence). V shed 6 bases, J shed 0 bases, and the junction held 3 bases outside the gene matches. This clonotype was seen a few times. Each CDR3 protein is one row after TCRdb ran MiXCR on the reads. Among 80,000 to 100,000 distinct CDR3 sequences listed, 30% to 35% were seen once. Sample: CD4+ T cells, either the whole sample or a sorted fraction (not recorded which). This chain connects TRBV20-1 to TRBJ2-1, with 9 bases matching TRBD2. This sequence originates from a human donor in good health. CDR3 DNA: TGCAGTGCGACTAGCGGTAACTCCTACAATGAGCAGTTCTTC. The encoded protein is CSATSGNSYNEQFF.